A single T cell receptor (beta chain) is shown here with its context. This specimen belongs to a study of blood T cell repertoires in COVID-19. The overall study: COVID-19 samples collected from the United States, Italy and Spain covered acute and convalescent phases. Sample material is recorded as cDNA or gDNA derived from T cells, B-cell-depleted T cells, or PBMCs.

In the original analysis: Amplifying reference gene primers gave estimates of nucleated cell counts. The repertoire was sequenced with immunoSEQ multiplex PCR; TCRdb's copy has only in-frame clones and lacks some. Clonal size and the V and J genes are those of that table, whereas D and trimming came from the DNA. The sample has around 100,000 clones, almost 80% seen once; the top ten hold roughly 29%. This CDR3 is 12 amino acids long. Looked up from germline, CDR1 is SEHNR and CDR2 is FQNEAQ (reference sequence). Trimming removed 3 bases at V and 8 bases at J, with 10 bases between. The sample taken for sequencing was peripheral blood. This chain links TRBV7-9 with TRBJ1-2; possible D gene TRBD1, 5 bases. The receptor's source is a man in his 70s with active or convalescent COVID-19. CDR3: CASSFGAVGYTF. CDR3 bases: TGTGCCAGCAGCTTTGGGGCCGTCGGCTACACCTTC.